This T cell receptor beta chain was documented in a study of T cells after yellow fever vaccination (dated by TCRdb to about 2019). About the study as a whole: The SMART-Seq v4 Ultra Low Input RNA kit was used to prepare libraries from fractions with low cell numbers. To follow T-cell clones before and after primary and booster YFV17D yellow fever vaccination, bulk TCR alpha and beta repertoires were sequenced over time. Two healthy male donors, one aged 18 to 29 and one aged 30 to 39 years, were included in the cohort. Blood was collected at multiple timepoints before and after primary and secondary immunization, and bulk PBMC replicates and cell subsets were isolated.

In the case of this clonotype: Its antigen is not yet known. The record has no base qualities; no much larger clone is one base away.

The treatment or condition label, read with the paper, signifies: live attenuated yellow fever vaccine strain. A standard Ficoll-Paque protocol was used to isolate PBMCs from peripheral blood. Dynabeads CD4 and CD8 positive selection kits were used to isolate CD4 and CD8 T-cell fractions. TriZol was used to extract RNA from bulk PBMCs, CD4 and CD8 fractions, and dextramer-positive and dextramer-negative fractions. Here is what the overall study found, with its caveats: A small share of clonotypes was detected in both CD4 and CD8 compartments, with the overlap likely arising from convergent recombination. Because abundant contaminating clonotypes from the bulk population could be contained in FACS-sorted repertoires, computational filtering was required. Because the study included only two donors, the extent to which the findings can be generalized is limited. After the booster, most clones that had expanded after primary vaccination were detected again (roughly 95% of CD4 and around 88% of CD8), suggesting broad maintenance of memory. Compared with the primary T-cell response, the secondary T-cell response was weaker but faster, peaking on day 5 rather than day 15.

Here V drops 5 bases and J drops 11 bases, and the junction holds 14 bases not matched to any gene. From a lookup of the germline V gene (reference sequence), CDR1 and CDR2 are SEHNR and FQNEAQ. The CDR3, from cysteine to phenylalanine, totals 14 residues. CDR3 DNA only is kept here, 42 bases in frame from base 1. These reads were obtained on an Illumina NovaSeq 6000. TCR cDNA was synthesized by 5'RACE template switching, which introduced a universal primer site and unique molecular identifiers. Priming of cDNA synthesis was performed from both the TCR alpha and TCR beta constant segments. Library amplification used two PCR steps, and the second PCR step added sample barcodes and sequencing adapters. Sequencing of libraries was performed on Illumina HiSeq 2500 (2x100 bp) or NovaSeq (2x150 bp). The authors processed their data as follows. MIGEC handled demultiplexing of reads and collapsing into UMI consensus sequences, while MiXCR performed V(D)J alignment. Clonotypes responding to the vaccine were identified with edgeR on replicate PBMC samples, with the criteria of FDR below 0.01 and a log2 fold change above 5 up to day 15. Each bulk clonotype received a CD4 or CD8 identity based on whether the sequenced CD4 or CD8 repertoire contained that clonotype at higher abundance. The raw public data were reprocessed by TCRdb itself: fastp quality trimming at Q25, MiXCR clonotype calling, in-frame beta chains only. When rows share a CDR3 protein, they turn into one entry using the most common DNA and genes. TCRdb's processing, not the study's, gives the V and J calls here. This sample gives more than 95,000 distinct CDR3 sequences in total; roughly 10% of them show up just once. The biggest ten clones account for roughly 40% of the sample.

The clonotype was recovered from a man between 18 and 35 years old who received the YFV17D yellow fever vaccine. The sample was CD8+ T cells sorted from PBMCs, taken on the day of the yellow fever booster vaccination. The sequence is built from TRBV7-9 and TRBJ1-2, with 7 central nucleotides matching TRBD1. CDR3 protein: CASSLDRHPVVYTF. The DNA sequence is given as TGTGCCAGCAGCCTGGACAGGCACCCAGTTGTTTACACCTTC.